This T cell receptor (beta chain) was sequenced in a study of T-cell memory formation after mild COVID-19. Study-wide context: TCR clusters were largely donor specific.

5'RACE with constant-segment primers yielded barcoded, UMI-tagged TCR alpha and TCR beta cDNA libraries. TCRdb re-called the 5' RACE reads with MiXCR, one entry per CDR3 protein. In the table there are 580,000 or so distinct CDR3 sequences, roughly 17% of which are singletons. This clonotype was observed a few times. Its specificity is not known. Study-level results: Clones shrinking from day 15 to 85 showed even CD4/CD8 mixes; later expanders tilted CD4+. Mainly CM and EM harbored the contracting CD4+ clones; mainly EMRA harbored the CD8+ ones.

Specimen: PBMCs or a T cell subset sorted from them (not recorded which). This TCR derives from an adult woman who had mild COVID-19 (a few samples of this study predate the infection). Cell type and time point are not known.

In DNA, the CDR3 is TGTGCCACCAGTGATGGGACTAGCGGAGAGACCCAGTACTTC. This encodes CATSDGTSGETQYF. This sequence joins TRBV24-1 and TRBJ2-5; 11 bases line up with TRBD2. The germline V gene encodes CDR1 KGHDR and CDR2 SFDVKD. There are 14 residues in the CDR3. The V and J ends lost 3 bases and 4 bases, in that order; junction bases with no gene match: 0.